The 11 T cell receptor beta chains listed next were all sequenced from one sample in a study of glioma-infiltrating T cells. Using RNA template, CDR3s of TCR alpha and beta were amplified with iRepertoire arm-PCR. In TCRdb, the multiplex PCR reads were re-called with MiXCR into one record per CDR3 protein. Of over 80,000 distinct CDR3 sequences listed, 35% to 45% are singletons. The source material was glioma tissue, nonneoplastic brain tissue, or PBMCs (not recorded which). Every receptor here comes from a human donor with low-grade glioma or glioblastoma, undergoing nonglioma brain surgery, or in good health (not recorded which).

In this sample, this clonotype turned up many times. The CDR3 reads CASSMLGETQYF. Here the CDR3 DNA reads TGTGCCAGTAGTATGTTAGGAGAGACCCAGTACTTC. The chain carries TRBV19 and TRBJ2-5; unclear D gene. Germline assignment: CDR1 LNHDA and CDR2 SQIVND (reference sequence). CDR3 length: 12 residues. Trimming removed 3 bases at V and 4 bases at J, with 6 bases between.

Ten or more counts support this clonotype. The chain carries TRBV6-2 or TRBV6-3 and TRBJ2-7; possible D gene TRBD1, 6 bases. The length of the CDR3 is 16 residues. Per the germline V gene, CDR1 is MNHEY and CDR2 is SVGEGT. V was pared by 5 bases and J by 2 bases, with 19 bases between. The CDR3: CASSHAIGQRTYEQYF. The CDR3 bases are TGTGCCAGCAGTCACGCCATAGGACAGCGGACCTACGAGCAGTACTTC.

This clonotype was observed at least ten times. The genes are TRBV7-6 and TRBJ2-3; possible D gene TRBD2, 5 bases. Trimming cost V 5 bases and J 1 base, with 13 bases left between them. From germline, CDR1 is SGHVS and CDR2 FNYEAQ. CDR3 length: 15 amino acids. The CDR3 bases are TGTGCCAGCAGCGGGGTGAGCGGCCGCACAGATACGCAGTATTTT. As protein: CASSGVSGRTDTQYF.

This clonotype was observed at least ten times. The chain couples TRBV19 to TRBJ2-3, with 8 nucleotides matching TRBD2. CDR1 and CDR2 (germline): LNHDA, SQIVND (reference sequence). The CDR3 extends over 14 amino acids. With V trimmed by 7 bases and J by 2 bases, 5 bases remained unmatched. Here the CDR3 DNA reads TGTGCCAGTAATCCAGCGGGGGTCACAGATACGCAGTATTTT. This translates into CASNPAGVTDTQYF.

The chain is built from TRBV29-1 and TRBJ2-7; no firm D call. The V and J ends lost 3 bases and 1 base respectively, with 7 bases between them. The germline V gene encodes CDR1 SQVTM and CDR2 ANQGSEA. The CDR3 totals 12 residues. CDR3 nucleotides: TGCAGCGTTGATGAGAGTTCCTACGAGCAGTACTTC. Translating gives CSVDESSYEQYF.

This clonotype has at least ten counts. A junction end diverges from the germline sequence, so it may reflect a read error. This chain joins TRBV6-1 and TRBJ1-1; D remains ambiguous. This CDR3 comprises 17 residues. Germline assignment: CDR1 MNHNS and CDR2 SASEGT. This CDR3 reads CASKLDVATRRTSEASF. CDR3 bases: TGTGCCAGCAAACTAGATGTGGCGACTCGACGCACCTCTGAAGCTTCCTTT.

This clonotype was counted at least ten times. The chain recombines TRBV6-2 or TRBV6-3 with TRBJ1-1; perhaps TRBD1 as D (6 bases). The V and J ends lost 7 bases and 5 bases respectively, with 11 bases between them. The CDR3 sequence is 12 residues long. Germline V gene data show CDR1 as MNHEY and CDR2 as SVGEGT. CDR3 in amino acids: CASKSGVTEAFF. The CDR3 bases are TGTGCCAGCAAATCAGGGGTAACTGAAGCTTTCTTT.

This clonotype has at least ten counts. V usage is TRBV20-1 and J usage is TRBJ2-7, with 9 bases fitting TRBD2. Germline trimming cut 8 bases from V and 4 bases from J; bases unmatched to any gene: 6. CDR1 is DFQATT, CDR2 SNEGSKA, per germline (reference sequence). The CDR3 spans 12 residues. The DNA for the CDR3 is TGCAGTACCAGACTAGCGGAATACGAGCAGTACTTC. This codes for CSTRLAEYEQYF.

At least ten counts were recorded for this clonotype. The chain employs TRBV19 and TRBJ1-1; weak D call: TRBD1 (5 bases). The CDR3 spans 15 residues. The germline gives CDR1 LNHDA, CDR2 SQIVND (reference sequence). Trimming took 4 bases from V and 4 from J, leaving 16 bases between them. This CDR3 is CASSRGESGGTEAFF. As DNA, the CDR3 is TGTGCCAGTAGTAGAGGGGAGTCCGGCGGCACTGAAGCTTTCTTT.

This clonotype was seen a single time. One end of the junction is discordant with germline, which a read error may explain. The V gene is TRBV27, the J gene TRBJ2-7; tentatively, D is TRBD1 (6 bases). The CDR3 consists of 14 residues. CDR1 and CDR2 from the germline V gene are MNHEY and SMNVEV (reference sequence). The CDR3 DNA sequence: TGCGCCAGCCAGGGGTCCGCTCGCACCTACGAGCAGTACTTC. Translated, it gives CASQGSARTYEQYF.

This clonotype was recorded once. The chain employs TRBV2 and TRBJ2-1; 7 bases line up with TRBD1. Germline V CDR1 and CDR2: SNHLY, FYNNEI. The junction had 15 bases not matched to a gene; V was cut back by 7 bases and J by 9 bases. The CDR3 runs 15 residues. This CDR3 is CASIEGQYNVGEQFF. In DNA form, the CDR3 reads TGTGCCAGCATTGAGGGACAGTATAACGTGGGTGAGCAGTTCTTC. Full variable domain (missing parts from reference TRBV2 and TRBJ2-1): EPEVTQTPSHQVTQMGQEVILRCVPISNHLYFYWYRQILGQKVEFLVSFYNNEISEKSEIFDDQFSVERPDGSNFTLKIRSTKLEDSAMYFCASIEGQYNVGEQFFGPGTRLTVL.